This passage covers 28 T cell receptor beta chains from one sample sequenced in a study of T-cell memory formation after mild COVID-19. Each CDR3 protein is one row after TCRdb ran MiXCR on the 5' RACE reads. The profile shows around 400,000 distinct CDR3 sequences, 20% to 30% of them singletons. What was sequenced was PBMCs or a T cell subset sorted from them (not recorded which). These receptors all stem from an adult woman who had mild COVID-19 (a few samples of this study predate the infection). Cell type and time point are not known.

The J gene is TRBJ2-7, the V gene TRBV29-1; D gene ambiguous. This CDR3 contains 15 residues. The germline V gene encodes CDR1 SQVTM and CDR2 ANQGSEA. V was shortened by 1 base and J by 3 bases, with 16 bases between the two germline ends. The CDR3 DNA sequence: TGCAGCGTTGAAGGCGCAACCCCGATGATCTACGAGCAGTACTTC. This sequence encodes CSVEGATPMIYEQYF.

With regard to this clonotype: This is likely a read error, given that the CDR3 carries no conserved phenylalanine or tryptophan at its end. No DNA is shown, since the ends of the CDR3 on it are uncertain; the CDR3 is the one TCRdb lists. The V call is TRBV6-4, the J call TRBJ2-3; no DNA check was done on the table's D call, TRBD2. Germline lookup yields CDR1 MRHNA and CDR2 SNTAGT. The CDR3 extends over 13 residues, inclusive of both ends. CDR3 sequence: CARLDVLAGRGGG.

This chain joins TRBV6-2 or TRBV6-3 and TRBJ1-1; D remains unclear. Germline CDR1 reads MNHEY; CDR2 reads SVGEGT. This CDR3 has 11 amino acids. The V end was cut by 5 bases, the J end by 8 bases, with 9 bases between. The CDR3: CASSPRHEAFF. In DNA form, the CDR3 reads TGTGCCAGCAGTCCCCGACACGAAGCTTTCTTT.

This clonotype occurred a few times. CDR3 residues: CATSDLLQGDDRNEQFF. The CDR3 DNA reads TGTGCCACCAGTGATTTATTACAGGGGGACGACAGGAATGAGCAGTTCTTC. The chain employs TRBV24-1 and TRBJ2-1, with 8 bases identical to TRBD1. After removal of 1 base from V and 7 bases from J, the junction contained 11 bases not matched to a gene. This CDR3 region has 17 residues. CDR1 and CDR2 (germline): KGHDR, SFDVKD.

V and J are TRBV20-1 and TRBJ2-1; 9 bases align to TRBD2. Per the germline V gene, CDR1 is DFQATT and CDR2 is SNEGSKA (reference sequence). CDR3 length: 15 amino acids. The J segment lost 9 bases and the V segment lost 4 bases, leaving 13 bases of the junction unmatched. CDR3 sequence: CSATPRGRATIEQFF. The CDR3 nucleotides read TGCAGTGCTACCCCACGCGGGAGGGCCACAATTGAGCAGTTCTTC.

V and J are TRBV20-1 and TRBJ2-2; either TRBD1 or TRBD2 may supply D (5 bases each). The CDR3 is 12 residues long. From germline, CDR1 is DFQATT and CDR2 SNEGSKA (reference sequence). V dropped 6 bases and J dropped 7 bases, with 12 bases sitting between them. CDR3 protein: CSATRAGGELFF. For the CDR3, the DNA is TGCAGTGCCACCAGGGCGGGCGGGGAGCTGTTTTTT.

This clonotype was observed at least ten times. The V and J genes are TRBV12-3 or TRBV12-4 and TRBJ1-3; weak D call: TRBD1 (6 bases). Deletions cut 6 bases from V and 8 bases from J, with 14 bases between. This CDR3 has 13 residues. CDR3 region: CASSTGYQDTIYF. Here the CDR3 DNA reads TGTGCCAGCAGCACAGGGTATCAAGACACCATATATTTT.

V gene TRBV7-9 combines with J gene TRBJ1-6; weak D call: TRBD1 (5 bases). Germline V lookup: CDR1 SEHNR, CDR2 FQNEAQ (reference sequence). The CDR3 is made up of 17 amino acids. V was cut by 5 bases and J by 8 bases, with 22 bases left in between. Written as DNA, the CDR3 is TGTGCCAGCAGCCTCTACTCCGACAGTGCTCAAGATTCACCCCTCCACTTT. Translated, it gives CASSLYSDSAQDSPLHF.

This clonotype was observed a handful of times. The chain couples TRBV29-1 to TRBJ2-7, with no clear D. Germline assignment: CDR1 SQVTM and CDR2 ANQGSEA. The V end lost 5 bases, the J end lost 2 bases, and 10 bases lay between the germline ends. The CDR3 has 12 amino acids. The CDR3 protein is CSVRPGAYEQYF. In DNA form, the CDR3 reads TGCAGCGTTAGGCCAGGAGCCTACGAGCAGTACTTC.

A note on this clonotype: The junction and the germline gene differ at one end; a read error may be behind it. CDR3 in amino acids: CASSLRAETQYF. CDR3 coding DNA: TGCGCCAGCAGCTTGAGGGCAGAGACGCAGTATTTT. V and J are TRBV5-1 and TRBJ2-3; D unclear. The CDR3 contains 12 residues. Germline CDR1 is SGHRS and CDR2 is YFSETQ.

The chain carries TRBV27 and TRBJ1-1; D uncertain. CDR1 and CDR2 from the germline V gene are MNHEY and SMNVEV (reference sequence). With 7 bases removed from V and 1 base from J, the gap between germline ends came to 13 bases. CDR3 size: 14 residues. CDR3 in DNA: TGTGCCAGCAAACCCCTCCTATGGAACACTGAAGCTTTCTTT. It codes for CASKPLLWNTEAFF.

The rearrangement joins TRBV20-1 to TRBJ2-2; tentatively, D is TRBD1 (5 bases). Germline CDR1 reads DFQATT; CDR2 reads SNEGSKA (reference sequence). V was cut by 0 bases and J by 2 bases, with 10 bases left in between. The CDR3 covers 15 residues. CDR3: CSARDATVNTGELFF. The DNA for the CDR3 is TGCAGTGCTAGAGACGCGACAGTTAACACCGGGGAGCTGTTTTTT.

This clonotype was detected a few times. The chain recombines TRBV24-1 with TRBJ1-2; 9 nucleotides line up with TRBD1. CDR1 and CDR2 from the germline V gene are KGHDR and SFDVKD. The CDR3 contains 17 residues. V trimming: 5 bases; J trimming: 2 bases; junction bases outside the gene matches: 11. The CDR3 sequence: CATSGQGTGRGNYGYTF. The CDR3 DNA sequence: TGTGCCACCAGTGGCCAAGGGACAGGGAGAGGGAACTATGGCTACACCTTC.

In this sample, this clonotype turned up a few times. The chain uses TRBV7-9 and TRBJ2-7; 7 bases match TRBD1. With V trimmed by 7 bases and J by 3 bases, 6 bases remained unmatched. The V gene's germline CDR1 is SEHNR and CDR2 FQNEAQ (reference sequence). This CDR3 region has 13 residues. The CDR3 nucleotides are TGTGCCAGCACCGTACAGGGGATCTACGAGCAGTACTTC. This translates into CASTVQGIYEQYF.

In this sample, this clonotype turned up a few times. The chain employs TRBV5-1 and TRBJ1-1; TRBD1 agrees at 9 bases. This CDR3 is built from 16 residues. The ends lost 3 bases at V and 4 bases at J; junction bases unmatched: 10. The germline CDR1 and CDR2 sequences are SGHRS and YFSETQ. DNA for the CDR3: TGCGCCAGCAGCTCCGACGGACAGGGGAGGGGCACTGAAGCTTTCTTT. Translation gives CASSSDGQGRGTEAFF.

This clonotype was picked up many times. The chain is built from TRBV27 and TRBJ2-5; D not resolved. Germline lookup yields CDR1 MNHEY and CDR2 SMNVEV (reference sequence). V was clipped by 6 bases and J by 2 bases, with 10 bases between them. There are 13 residues in the CDR3. CDR3 DNA sequence: TGTGCCAGCAGGGAAGCTGTGCAAGAGACCCAGTACTTC. Translating gives CASREAVQETQYF.

This clonotype turned up a few times. The chain employs TRBV7-2 and TRBJ1-5; possible D gene TRBD1, 5 bases. CDR1 is SGHTA, CDR2 FQGNSA, per germline. The CDR3 covers 15 residues. Trimming removed 4 bases at V and 1 base at J, with 11 bases between. As DNA, the CDR3 is TGTGCCAGCAGCTCGGGACCTCAGAGCAATCAGCCCCAGCATTTT. It translates to CASSSGPQSNQPQHF.

This clonotype occurred many times. The chain combines TRBV6-2 or TRBV6-3 with TRBJ1-1, with TRBD1 as a possible D gene (5 bases). Germline V lookup: CDR1 MNHEY, CDR2 SVGEGT. The length of the CDR3 is 17 residues. The V and J ends lost 0 bases and 0 bases respectively, with 14 bases between them. CDR3 loop: CASSYSRQSGLNTEAFF. In DNA form, the CDR3 reads TGTGCCAGCAGTTACTCCCGACAGAGCGGCCTGAACACTGAAGCTTTCTTT.

This clonotype has more than one count but fewer than ten. The gene calls are TRBV18 and TRBJ2-3; weak D call: TRBD1 (7 bases). Germline CDR1 KGHSH, CDR2 LQKENI. The length of the CDR3 is 14 residues. V was shortened by 4 bases and J by 4 bases, with 12 bases between the two germline ends. The CDR3 DNA is TGTGCCAGCTCACTCACAGGGGAGGCAGATACGCAGTATTTT. Translated, it gives CASSLTGEADTQYF.

CDR3 nucleotides: TGTGCCAGCAGTGAAGGTCAAAATCAGGGGGGCAATCAGCCCCAGCATTTT. It translates to CASSEGQNQGGNQPQHF. The V and J genes are TRBV6-1 and TRBJ1-5; 7 nucleotides line up with TRBD1. This CDR3 region has 17 residues. With V trimmed by 1 base and J by 2 bases, 8 bases remained unmatched. In germline, CDR1 is MNHNS, CDR2 SASEGT.

Only a few counts were recorded for this clonotype. The chain employs TRBV7-9 and TRBJ2-1, with D tentatively TRBD1 (5 bases). This CDR3 contains 13 residues. V lost 5 bases and J 6 bases, leaving 11 bases between the germline ends. Germline V CDR1 and CDR2: SEHNR, FQNEAQ (reference sequence). The CDR3 reads CASSQGSPNEQFF. The CDR3 DNA is TGTGCCAGCAGCCAGGGATCGCCCAATGAGCAGTTCTTC.

This clonotype was picked up a small number of times. The rearrangement links TRBV4-3 to TRBJ2-1; D is possibly TRBD2 (6 bases). CDR1 is LGHNA, CDR2 YSLEER, per germline. The CDR3 totals 17 residues. V was cut by 0 bases and J by 1 base, with 13 bases left in between. The CDR3 bases are TGCGCCAGCAGCCAAGACTACGGGAGAGGATCCTACAATGAGCAGTTCTTC. Translation gives CASSQDYGRGSYNEQFF.

The CDR3 here is CSVEPAGGYEQYF. The CDR3 nucleotides read TGCAGCGTTGAACCGGCAGGGGGCTACGAGCAGTACTTC. This chain connects TRBV29-1 to TRBJ2-7; TRBD1 aligns across 7 bases. The CDR3 extends over 13 amino acids. J gave up 3 bases and V 2 bases, and 4 bases lay outside the gene matches. Germline V gives CDR1 SQVTM, CDR2 ANQGSEA.

This chain links TRBV30 with TRBJ2-5; D ambiguous. Germline lookup yields CDR1 GTSNPN and CDR2 SVGIG (reference sequence). V was clipped by 4 bases and J by 7 bases, with 10 bases between them. The CDR3 extends over 11 amino acids. CDR3 nucleotides: TGTGCCTGGAAAAAGTCGAGGACCCAGTACTTC. Its translation: CAWKKSRTQYF.

This clonotype was seen at least ten times. CDR3 bases: TGCGCCAGCAGCTCGCGGGGGGTAAACAATGAGCAGTTCTTC. Protein product: CASSSRGVNNEQFF. The rearrangement uses TRBV5-1 and TRBJ2-1; TRBD2 agrees at 8 bases. Trimming at V came to 3 bases and at J to 5 bases, leaving 4 bases not matched to a gene. The CDR3 consists of 14 residues. Germline V gene sequence: CDR1 SGHRS, CDR2 YFSETQ.

This clonotype was found a few times. It is unclear where the CDR3 begins or ends on the DNA, so no DNA is shown, and the CDR3 is as TCRdb lists it. The chain has TRBV7-2 and TRBJ2-1; the table's D call, TRBD2, was not checked against the DNA. The CDR3 is 11 amino acids long, termini counted. CDR1 is SGHTA and CDR2 is FQGNSA in the germline V gene. CDR3: CASSSSLEQFF.

This clonotype was picked up a small number of times. This chain joins TRBV24-1 and TRBJ2-4, with a possible D match to TRBD1 (5 bases). Germline V CDR1 and CDR2: KGHDR, SFDVKD. V lost 2 bases, J lost 0 bases, and 13 bases lay in between. The CDR3 is 17 residues long. CDR3 region: CATSDSRARLAKNIQYF. Here the CDR3 DNA reads TGTGCCACCAGTGATTCCAGGGCCAGGTTAGCCAAAAACATTCAGTACTTC.

This clonotype was found a few times. The gene calls are TRBV5-1 and TRBJ2-3; 9 positions match TRBD2. The CDR3 loop spans 17 amino acids. Looked up from germline, CDR1 is SGHRS and CDR2 is YFSETQ. V was clipped by 2 bases and J by 4 bases; unmatched bases: 11. For the CDR3, the DNA is TGCGCCAGCAGCTTCCACTTTGGGGCGGGAGGGGCAGATACGCAGTATTTT. Translated: CASSFHFGAGGADTQYF.